This T cell receptor beta chain was captured by sequencing in a study of T cells after yellow fever vaccination. Deletions cut 0 bases from V and 12 bases from J, with 11 bases between. Germline values: CDR1 SGHTA, CDR2 FQGNSA. This CDR3 is 12 amino acids long. There are a few counts of this clonotype. What it recognizes is unknown. MiXCR, applied by TCRdb to the 5' RACE reads, yields one record per CDR3 protein. The sample holds approximately 610,000 distinct CDR3 sequences, less than 20% seen once. Study-wide findings and caveats: Abundant clonotypes from the bulk population could have been carried over as contaminants into FACS-sorted repertoires. Researchers report a weaker secondary response that nonetheless peaked faster, day 5 versus 15. Most clones from primary vaccination were detected again post-booster (96% CD4, 70% to 90% CD8).

Sequences were derived from PBMCs, sampled 5 to 6 days after the first yellow fever vaccination. The clonotype originates from a man in his late teens or twenties who received the YFV17D yellow fever vaccine. The V call is TRBV7-2, the J call TRBJ1-2, with D unclear. DNA for the CDR3: TGTGCCAGCAGCTTAGCTCCCATTGAAAACACCTTC. It is translated as CASSLAPIENTF.